This TCR beta chain was found in a study of T-cell reconstitution after alpha-beta-depleted transplantation in children. Broader study findings: As was reported, about two months after transplant, alpha-beta T cells came from several hundred expanded graft clones. It was surviving recipient T cells and thymic progenitors that gave some patients high TCRbeta diversity at day 60. At one year after transplant, newly produced T cells mostly accounted for T-cell counts and diversity.

V trimming: 6 bases; J trimming: 4 bases; junction bases outside the gene matches: 3. Germline CDR1 is ENHRY and CDR2 is SYGVKD. The CDR3 is 15 residues long. Regarding this clonotype: No antigen is known for it.

Preparation of the TCRbeta library used unique molecular identifiers. MiXCR was run by TCRdb on the PCR reads, yielding one entry per CDR3 protein. Among almost 250,000 distinct CDR3 sequences, about 23% were seen once, and the ten largest hold 2% to 3%. The gene calls are TRBV10-3 and TRBJ2-1; 13 bases line up with TRBD2. The sequencing here drew on PBMCs, taken before TCRalphabeta/CD19-depleted stem cell transplant. The sequence was obtained from a girl aged 2 to 9 with Fanconi anemia, due to receive a stem cell transplant. The CDR3 DNA reads TGTGCCATCAGGGGGGGACTAGCGGGATACAATGAGCAGTTCTTC. Its translation: CAIRGGLAGYNEQFF.